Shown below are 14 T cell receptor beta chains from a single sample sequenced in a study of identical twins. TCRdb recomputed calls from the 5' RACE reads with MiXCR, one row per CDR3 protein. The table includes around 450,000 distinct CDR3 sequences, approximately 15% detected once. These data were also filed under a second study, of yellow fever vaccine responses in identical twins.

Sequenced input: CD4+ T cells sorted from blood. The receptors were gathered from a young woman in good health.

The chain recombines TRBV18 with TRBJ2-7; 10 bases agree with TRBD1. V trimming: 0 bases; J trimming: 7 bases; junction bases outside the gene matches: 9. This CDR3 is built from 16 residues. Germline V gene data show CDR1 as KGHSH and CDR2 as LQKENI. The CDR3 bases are TGTGCCAGCTCACCACCCCAGCGGACAGGGGGAGGAGAGCAGTACTTC. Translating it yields CASSPPQRTGGGEQYF.

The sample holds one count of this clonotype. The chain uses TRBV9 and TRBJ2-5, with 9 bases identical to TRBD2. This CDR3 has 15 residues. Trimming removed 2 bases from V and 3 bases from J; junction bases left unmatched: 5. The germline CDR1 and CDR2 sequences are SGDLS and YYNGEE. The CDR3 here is CASSVSGSTEETQYF. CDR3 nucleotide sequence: TGTGCCAGCAGCGTTAGCGGGAGTACTGAAGAGACCCAGTACTTC.

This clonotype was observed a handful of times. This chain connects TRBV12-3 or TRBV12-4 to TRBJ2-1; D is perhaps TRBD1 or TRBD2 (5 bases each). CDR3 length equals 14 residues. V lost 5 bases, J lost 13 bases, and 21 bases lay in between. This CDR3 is CASSDGSPGALQFF. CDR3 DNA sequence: TGTGCCAGCAGTGACGGGTCCCCCGGGGCCTTACAGTTCTTC.

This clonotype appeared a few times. CDR3 sequence: CASSHEGLNEQFF. CDR3 nucleotides: TGCGCCAGCAGCCATGAGGGGCTAAATGAGCAGTTCTTC. The chain links TRBV4-3 to TRBJ2-1; the D call may be TRBD1 or TRBD2 (5 bases each). The CDR3 has 13 amino acids. Germline CDR1 LGHNA, CDR2 YSLEER. V dropped 3 bases and J dropped 7 bases, with 10 bases sitting between them.

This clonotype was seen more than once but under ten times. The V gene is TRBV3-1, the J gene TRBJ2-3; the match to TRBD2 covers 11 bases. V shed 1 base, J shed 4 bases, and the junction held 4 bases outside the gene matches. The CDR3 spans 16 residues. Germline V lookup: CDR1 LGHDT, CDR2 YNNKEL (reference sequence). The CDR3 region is CASSQGSGRVSDTQYF. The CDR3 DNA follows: TGTGCCAGCAGCCAAGGTAGCGGGAGGGTCTCAGATACGCAGTATTTT.

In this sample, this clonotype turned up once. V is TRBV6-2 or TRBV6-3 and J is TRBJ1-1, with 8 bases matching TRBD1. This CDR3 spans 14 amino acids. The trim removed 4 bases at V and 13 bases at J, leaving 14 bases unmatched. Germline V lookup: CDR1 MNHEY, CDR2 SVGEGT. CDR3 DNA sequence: TGTGCCAGCAGTTTGAGGGACAGGTTAAGTTATGGTTTCTTT. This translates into CASSLRDRLSYGFF.

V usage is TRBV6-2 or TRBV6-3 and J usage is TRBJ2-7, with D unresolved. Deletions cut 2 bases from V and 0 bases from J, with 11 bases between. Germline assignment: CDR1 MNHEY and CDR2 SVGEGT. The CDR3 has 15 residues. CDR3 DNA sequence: TGTGCCAGCAGTTACGCAGGCGAAGTCTCCTACGAGCAGTACTTC. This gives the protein CASSYAGEVSYEQYF.

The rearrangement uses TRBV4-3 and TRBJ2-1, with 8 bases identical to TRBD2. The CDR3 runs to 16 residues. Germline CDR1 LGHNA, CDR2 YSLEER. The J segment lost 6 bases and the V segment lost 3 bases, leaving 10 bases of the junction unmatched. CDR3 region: CASSQEREKLFNEQFF. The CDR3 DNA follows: TGCGCCAGCAGCCAGGAGCGGGAGAAACTATTCAATGAGCAGTTCTTC.

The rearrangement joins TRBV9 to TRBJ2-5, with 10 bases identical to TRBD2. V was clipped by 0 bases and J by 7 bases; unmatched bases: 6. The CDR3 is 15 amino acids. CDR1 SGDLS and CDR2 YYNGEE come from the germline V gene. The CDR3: CASSVGASGGLTQYF. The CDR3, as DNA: TGTGCCAGCAGCGTAGGGGCTAGCGGGGGCTTGACCCAGTACTTC.

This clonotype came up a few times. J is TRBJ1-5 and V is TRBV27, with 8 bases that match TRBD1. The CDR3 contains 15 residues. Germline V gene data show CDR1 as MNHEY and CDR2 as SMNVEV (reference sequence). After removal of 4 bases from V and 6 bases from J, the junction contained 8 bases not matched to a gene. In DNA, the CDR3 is TGTGCCAGCAGTTCCCGACAGGGGTTGGGTCAGCCCCAGCATTTT. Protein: CASSSRQGLGQPQHF.

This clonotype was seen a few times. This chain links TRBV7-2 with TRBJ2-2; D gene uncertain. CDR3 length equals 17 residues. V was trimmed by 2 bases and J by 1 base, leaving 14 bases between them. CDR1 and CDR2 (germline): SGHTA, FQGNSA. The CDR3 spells CASSLIRFRLNTGELFF. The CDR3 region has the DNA TGTGCCAGCAGCTTAATTCGGTTTCGGCTGAACACCGGGGAGCTGTTTTTT.

The CDR3 region is CSAEISGRTADTQYF. The CDR3 DNA follows: TGCAGTGCTGAGATTAGCGGGAGGACAGCAGATACGCAGTATTTT. V and J are TRBV20-1 and TRBJ2-3; 10 nucleotides line up with TRBD2. Germline V lookup: CDR1 DFQATT, CDR2 SNEGSKA (reference sequence). V lost 5 bases to trimming and J lost 4 bases; unmatched junction nucleotides: 9. The CDR3 consists of 15 residues.

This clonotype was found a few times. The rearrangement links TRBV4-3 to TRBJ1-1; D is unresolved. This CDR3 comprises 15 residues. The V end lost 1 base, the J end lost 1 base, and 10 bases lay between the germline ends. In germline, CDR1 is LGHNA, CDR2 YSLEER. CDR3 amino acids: CASSQVGWANTEAFF. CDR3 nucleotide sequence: TGCGCCAGCAGCCAAGTGGGGTGGGCGAACACTGAAGCTTTCTTT.

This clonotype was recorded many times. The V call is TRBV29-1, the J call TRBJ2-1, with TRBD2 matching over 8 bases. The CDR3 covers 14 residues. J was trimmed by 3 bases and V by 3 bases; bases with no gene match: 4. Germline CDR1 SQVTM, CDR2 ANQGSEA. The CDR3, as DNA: TGCAGCGTTGATAGAGCGGGGGTCTACAATGAGCAGTTCTTC. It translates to CSVDRAGVYNEQFF.